This is a list of T cell receptor beta chains from one sample in a study of blood T cell repertoires in COVID-19. The table came from immunoSEQ multiplex PCR; TCRdb's copy has only in-frame clones and leaves some out. This repertoire shows around 300,000 clones, about nine tenths found once; its top ten account for 1.5% to 2%. Sequenced: PBMCs or T cells enriched from blood (not recorded which). The receptors were sampled from a woman aged 60-75 years who had recovered from COVID-19. The CDR3 runs from the conserved cysteine through the conserved F or W. The order of the fields is D gene, clone size, J gene, V gene, CDR3 protein, CDR3 DNA. A D gene is named only where the DNA matches it firmly. Where a row states a size, it is once, few, many or the class of an expanded clone; other rows omit it.

d_call: TRBD1; clone_size: NA; j_call: TRBJ1-2; v_call: TRBV6-5; cdr3_aa: CASTEMDRGPYGYTF; cdr3_nt: TGTGCCAGCACCGAGATGGACAGGGGGCCGTATGGCTACACCTTC
d_call: TRBD1; clone_size: NA; j_call: TRBJ1-4; v_call: TRBV28; cdr3_aa: CASRTTGGREKLFF; cdr3_nt: TGTGCCAGCAGAACAACAGGGGGCAGAGAAAAACTGTTTTTT
d_call: TRBD2; clone_size: NA; j_call: TRBJ2-1; v_call: TRBV5-1; cdr3_aa: CASSLGGDSGRTFF; cdr3_nt: TGCGCCAGCAGCTTAGGGGGGGATAGCGGGAGAACGTTCTTC
d_call: NA; clone_size: NA; j_call: TRBJ2-2; v_call: TRBV7-6; cdr3_aa: CASSGGTANTGELFF; cdr3_nt: TGTGCCAGCAGCGGCGGGACAGCCAACACCGGGGAGCTGTTTTTT
d_call: NA; clone_size: NA; j_call: TRBJ1-3; v_call: TRBV7-2; cdr3_aa: CASSLDSAARVGNTIYF; cdr3_nt: TGTGCCAGCAGCTTAGATTCCGCGGCCCGGGTAGGAAACACCATATATTTT
d_call: NA; clone_size: once; j_call: TRBJ2-6; v_call: TRBV4-1; cdr3_aa: CASSLHRDPGANVLTF; cdr3_nt: TGCGCCAGCAGCCTCCACAGGGACCCTGGGGCCAACGTCCTGACTTTC
d_call: TRBD1; clone_size: NA; j_call: TRBJ1-1; v_call: TRBV7-9; cdr3_aa: CASSLAGGQGAGAFF; cdr3_nt: TGTGCCAGCAGCTTAGCGGGGGGACAGGGGGCTGGAGCTTTCTTT
d_call: TRBD2; clone_size: NA; j_call: TRBJ2-3; v_call: TRBV7-2; cdr3_aa: CASSLRSGSSTDTQYF; cdr3_nt: TGTGCCAGCAGCTTAAGGAGCGGGAGTAGCACAGATACGCAGTATTTT
d_call: NA; clone_size: few; j_call: TRBJ2-3; v_call: TRBV6-5; cdr3_aa: CASSYGSPRDTQYF; cdr3_nt: TGTGCCAGCAGTTACGGGAGCCCCAGAGATACGCAGTATTTT
d_call: TRBD1; clone_size: NA; j_call: TRBJ1-5; v_call: TRBV28; cdr3_aa: CASSPGQGADQPQHF; cdr3_nt: TGTGCCAGCAGCCCGGGACAGGGGGCGGATCAGCCCCAGCATTTT
d_call: NA; clone_size: NA; j_call: TRBJ2-7; v_call: TRBV5-1; cdr3_aa: CASSLLGGPTEQYF; cdr3_nt: TGCGCCAGCAGCTTGTTGGGGGGGCCAACCGAGCAGTACTTC
d_call: NA; clone_size: NA; j_call: TRBJ1-2; v_call: TRBV3-1/TRBV3-2; cdr3_aa: CASSFDRITNYGYTF; cdr3_nt: TGTGCCAGCAGCTTCGACAGGATCACTAACTATGGCTACACCTTC
d_call: TRBD2; clone_size: NA; j_call: TRBJ2-3; v_call: TRBV5-4; cdr3_aa: CASSSRGGSADTQYF; cdr3_nt: TGTGCCAGCAGCTCTCGGGGGGGCAGCGCAGATACGCAGTATTTT
d_call: TRBD1; clone_size: NA; j_call: TRBJ2-3; v_call: TRBV5-6; cdr3_aa: CASSWGTDTDTQYF; cdr3_nt: TGTGCCAGCAGCTGGGGGACAGACACAGATACGCAGTATTTT
d_call: NA; clone_size: NA; j_call: TRBJ1-2; v_call: TRBV18; cdr3_aa: CASSPPEGNYGYTF; cdr3_nt: TGTGCCAGCTCACCACCGGAGGGAAACTATGGCTACACCTTC
d_call: NA; clone_size: once; j_call: TRBJ1-1; v_call: TRBV28; cdr3_aa: CASSLEAANTEAFF; cdr3_nt: TGTGCCAGCAGTTTAGAGGCGGCGAACACTGAAGCTTTCTTT
d_call: TRBD1; clone_size: NA; j_call: TRBJ1-5; v_call: TRBV28; cdr3_aa: CASRPNYRGRGQPQHF; cdr3_nt: TGTGCCAGCAGGCCCAATTACAGGGGGAGGGGTCAGCCCCAGCATTTT
d_call: NA; clone_size: NA; j_call: TRBJ1-1; v_call: TRBV9; cdr3_aa: CASSPPGGPTEAFF; cdr3_nt: TGTGCCAGCAGCCCCCCGGGGGGCCCAACTGAAGCTTTCTTT
d_call: TRBD1; clone_size: few; j_call: TRBJ2-2; v_call: TRBV5-4; cdr3_aa: CASSFGKGAAGELFF; cdr3_nt: TGTGCCAGCAGCTTTGGAAAGGGGGCAGCCGGGGAGCTGTTTTTT
d_call: NA; clone_size: once; j_call: TRBJ2-6; v_call: TRBV5-1; cdr3_aa: CASSFTGSGANVLTF; cdr3_nt: TGCGCCAGCAGTTTTACAGGCTCCGGGGCCAACGTCCTGACTTTC
d_call: NA; clone_size: NA; j_call: TRBJ1-5; v_call: TRBV7-8; cdr3_aa: CASSPEWGPSNQPQHF; cdr3_nt: TGTGCCAGCAGCCCCGAGTGGGGGCCGTCCAATCAGCCCCAGCATTTT
d_call: TRBD1; clone_size: NA; j_call: TRBJ1-2; v_call: TRBV28; cdr3_aa: CASSPYRTGGRGSGYTF; cdr3_nt: TGTGCCAGCAGTCCCTATAGGACAGGGGGCCGAGGTAGCGGCTACACCTTC
d_call: NA; clone_size: NA; j_call: TRBJ2-3; v_call: TRBV5-8; cdr3_aa: CASSVSDTQYF; cdr3_nt: TGTGCCAGCAGCGTCTCAGATACGCAGTATTTT
d_call: TRBD1; clone_size: NA; j_call: TRBJ1-6; v_call: TRBV2; cdr3_aa: CASGGQFNSPLHF; cdr3_nt: TGTGCCAGTGGGGGACAGTTTAATTCACCCCTCCACTTT
d_call: NA; clone_size: once; j_call: TRBJ2-3; v_call: TRBV5-4; cdr3_aa: CASSPEGSGYRTDTQYF; cdr3_nt: TGTGCCAGCAGCCCCGAAGGTAGCGGATACCGCACAGATACGCAGTATTTT
d_call: NA; clone_size: NA; j_call: TRBJ2-1; v_call: TRBV25-1; cdr3_aa: CASSLWEDYNEQFF; cdr3_nt: TGTGCCAGCAGTTTGTGGGAGGACTACAATGAGCAGTTCTTC
d_call: TRBD2; clone_size: once; j_call: TRBJ2-1; v_call: TRBV28; cdr3_aa: CASSFRGRVNEQFF; cdr3_nt: TGTGCCAGCAGTTTTCGGGGGAGGGTCAATGAGCAGTTCTTC
d_call: NA; clone_size: once; j_call: TRBJ1-2; v_call: TRBV15; cdr3_aa: CATSTQGGGSGYTF; cdr3_nt: TGTGCCACCTCAACCCAGGGCGGGGGGTCTGGCTACACCTTC
d_call: TRBD2; clone_size: once; j_call: TRBJ2-1; v_call: TRBV19; cdr3_aa: CASSLASGGSYNEQFF; cdr3_nt: TGTGCCAGTAGTCTAGCTAGCGGAGGCTCCTACAATGAGCAGTTCTTC
d_call: NA; clone_size: NA; j_call: TRBJ1-1; v_call: TRBV6-5; cdr3_aa: CASSYSGAGSAFF; cdr3_nt: TGTGCCAGCAGTTACTCAGGGGCCGGATCAGCTTTCTTT
d_call: NA; clone_size: NA; j_call: TRBJ2-1; v_call: TRBV15; cdr3_aa: CATSRDRANNEQFF; cdr3_nt: TGTGCCACCAGCAGAGATCGCGCGAACAATGAGCAGTTCTTC
d_call: NA; clone_size: NA; j_call: TRBJ1-3; v_call: TRBV5-1; cdr3_aa: CASSLGQAGNTIYF; cdr3_nt: TGCGCCAGCAGCTTGGGGCAGGCTGGAAACACCATATATTTT
d_call: TRBD1; clone_size: once; j_call: TRBJ1-3; v_call: TRBV2; cdr3_aa: CASSPRTGGGNTIYF; cdr3_nt: TGTGCCAGCAGTCCGCGGACAGGGGGCGGAAACACCATATATTTT
d_call: TRBD2; clone_size: NA; j_call: TRBJ2-7; v_call: TRBV5-1; cdr3_aa: CASSLGLAGSYEQYF; cdr3_nt: TGCGCCAGCAGCCTAGGACTAGCGGGCTCCTACGAGCAGTACTTC
d_call: NA; clone_size: NA; j_call: TRBJ2-7; v_call: TRBV6-1; cdr3_aa: CASSEDPRGYEQYF; cdr3_nt: TGTGCCAGCAGTGAAGACCCCAGGGGCTACGAGCAGTACTTC
d_call: TRBD1; clone_size: NA; j_call: TRBJ2-7; v_call: TRBV5-1; cdr3_aa: CASSLKGDREDEQYF; cdr3_nt: TGCGCCAGCAGCTTAAAGGGGGACAGGGAAGACGAGCAGTACTTC
d_call: TRBD2; clone_size: NA; j_call: TRBJ2-2; v_call: TRBV6-4; cdr3_aa: CASSEAGDTGELFF; cdr3_nt: TGTGCCAGCAGTGAAGCGGGAGACACCGGGGAGCTGTTTTTT
d_call: NA; clone_size: NA; j_call: TRBJ2-7; v_call: TRBV11-2; cdr3_aa: CASSSPGNYEQYF; cdr3_nt: TGTGCCAGCAGCTCGCCCGGGAACTACGAGCAGTACTTC
d_call: TRBD1; clone_size: NA; j_call: TRBJ2-1; v_call: TRBV7-3; cdr3_aa: CASRRPGQGYNEQFF; cdr3_nt: TGTGCCAGCAGGAGACCGGGACAGGGGTACAATGAGCAGTTCTTC
d_call: NA; clone_size: NA; j_call: TRBJ2-3; v_call: TRBV2; cdr3_aa: CASSGDGDTQYF; cdr3_nt: TGTGCCAGCAGTGGTGACGGGGATACGCAGTATTTT
d_call: TRBD1; clone_size: few; j_call: TRBJ2-6; v_call: TRBV29-1; cdr3_aa: CSVYFGTGYFSGANVLTF; cdr3_nt: TGCAGCGTTTATTTCGGGACAGGTTATTTTTCTGGGGCCAACGTCCTGACTTTC
d_call: TRBD1; clone_size: once; j_call: TRBJ1-3; v_call: TRBV7-8; cdr3_aa: CASSAQTGTGGNTIYF; cdr3_nt: TGTGCCAGCAGCGCCCAGACCGGGACAGGGGGAAACACCATATATTTT
d_call: TRBD2; clone_size: NA; j_call: TRBJ2-3; v_call: TRBV7-9; cdr3_aa: CASSLGAGGPDTQYF; cdr3_nt: TGTGCCAGCAGCTTAGGGGCGGGAGGGCCGGATACGCAGTATTTT
d_call: NA; clone_size: NA; j_call: TRBJ1-2; v_call: TRBV6-1; cdr3_aa: CASSEQPEALGYTF; cdr3_nt: TGTGCCAGCAGTGAACAGCCCGAGGCTTTGGGCTACACCTTC
d_call: NA; clone_size: NA; j_call: TRBJ2-3; v_call: TRBV5-4; cdr3_aa: CASSLGQGADTQYF; cdr3_nt: TGTGCCAGCAGCTTGGGGCAGGGCGCGGATACGCAGTATTTT
d_call: NA; clone_size: few; j_call: TRBJ2-5; v_call: TRBV30; cdr3_aa: CAWSLSSGTQYF; cdr3_nt: TGTGCCTGGAGTCTGTCTAGTGGGACCCAGTACTTC
d_call: NA; clone_size: NA; j_call: TRBJ1-5; v_call: TRBV28; cdr3_aa: CASRILGPQVNQPQHF; cdr3_nt: TGTGCCAGCCGAATCTTGGGGCCCCAGGTCAATCAGCCCCAGCATTTT
d_call: NA; clone_size: NA; j_call: TRBJ2-1; v_call: TRBV3-1/TRBV3-2; cdr3_aa: CASSQDRGTYNEQFF; cdr3_nt: TGTGCCAGCAGCCAAGACAGGGGCACCTACAATGAGCAGTTCTTC
d_call: NA; clone_size: NA; j_call: TRBJ1-6; v_call: TRBV30; cdr3_aa: CAWSVLTANSPLHF; cdr3_nt: TGTGCCTGGAGTGTACTGACAGCCAATTCACCCCTCCACTTT
d_call: TRBD2; clone_size: NA; j_call: TRBJ2-7; v_call: TRBV5-4; cdr3_aa: CASSLGTSGFYEQYF; cdr3_nt: TGTGCCAGCAGCTTGGGGACTAGCGGGTTCTACGAGCAGTACTTC
d_call: NA; clone_size: NA; j_call: TRBJ2-2; v_call: TRBV27; cdr3_aa: CASSFKGVTGELFF; cdr3_nt: TGTGCCAGCAGTTTTAAGGGAGTCACCGGGGAGCTGTTTTTT
d_call: TRBD2; clone_size: NA; j_call: TRBJ2-1; v_call: TRBV2; cdr3_aa: CASRPGGTEQFF; cdr3_nt: TGTGCCAGCAGGCCGGGAGGGACTGAGCAGTTCTTC
d_call: TRBD1; clone_size: NA; j_call: TRBJ2-3; v_call: TRBV7-6; cdr3_aa: CASSLFRGPSTDTQYF; cdr3_nt: TGTGCCAGCAGCTTATTTAGGGGGCCAAGCACAGATACGCAGTATTTT
d_call: TRBD1; clone_size: NA; j_call: TRBJ1-1; v_call: TRBV19; cdr3_aa: CASRTGQAHTEAFF; cdr3_nt: TGTGCCAGTCGAACTGGACAGGCCCACACTGAAGCTTTCTTT
d_call: TRBD1; clone_size: NA; j_call: TRBJ1-5; v_call: TRBV5-1; cdr3_aa: CASSKTGGDQPQHF; cdr3_nt: TGCGCCAGCAGCAAGACAGGGGGAGATCAGCCCCAGCATTTT
d_call: NA; clone_size: NA; j_call: TRBJ2-7; v_call: TRBV3-1/TRBV3-2; cdr3_aa: CASSQDTSSYEQYF; cdr3_nt: TGTGCCAGCAGCCAAGACACGAGCTCCTACGAGCAGTACTTC